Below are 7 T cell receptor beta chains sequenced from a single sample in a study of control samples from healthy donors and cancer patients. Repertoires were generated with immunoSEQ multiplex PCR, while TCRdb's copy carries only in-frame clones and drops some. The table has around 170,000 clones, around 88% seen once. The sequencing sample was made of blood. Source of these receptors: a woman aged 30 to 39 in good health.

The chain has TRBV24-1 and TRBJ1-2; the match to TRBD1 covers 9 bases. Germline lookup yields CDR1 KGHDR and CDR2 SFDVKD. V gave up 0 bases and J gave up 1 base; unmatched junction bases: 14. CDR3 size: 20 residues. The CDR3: CATSDLYSRTGAKLNYGYTF. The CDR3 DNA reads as TGTGCCACCAGTGATTTGTATAGCAGGACAGGGGCCAAACTTAACTATGGCTACACCTTC.

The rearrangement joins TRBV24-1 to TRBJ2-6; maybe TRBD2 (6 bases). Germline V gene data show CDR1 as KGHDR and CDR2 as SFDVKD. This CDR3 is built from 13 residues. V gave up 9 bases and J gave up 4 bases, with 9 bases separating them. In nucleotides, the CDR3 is TGTGCCACCGCGGGACCGGGGGCCAACGTCCTGACTTTC. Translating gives CATAGPGANVLTF.

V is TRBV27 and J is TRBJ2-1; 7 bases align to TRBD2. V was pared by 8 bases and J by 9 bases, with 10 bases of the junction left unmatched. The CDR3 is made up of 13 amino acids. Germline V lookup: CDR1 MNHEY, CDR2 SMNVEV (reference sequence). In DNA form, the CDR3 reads TGTGCCAGCCGACTAGCTGGAGTCGGTGAGCAGTTCTTC. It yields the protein CASRLAGVGEQFF.

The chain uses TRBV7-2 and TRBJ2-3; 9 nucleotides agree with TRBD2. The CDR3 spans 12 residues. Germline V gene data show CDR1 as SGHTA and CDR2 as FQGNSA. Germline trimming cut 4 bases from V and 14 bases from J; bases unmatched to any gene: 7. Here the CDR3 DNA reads TGTGCCAGCAGCTCGCGGGGGGGACAGCCGTATTTT. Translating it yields CASSSRGGQPYF. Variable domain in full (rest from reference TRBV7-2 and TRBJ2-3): GAGVSQSPSNKVTEKGKDVELRCDPISGHTALYWYRQSLGQGLEFLIYFQGNSAPDKSGLPSDRFSAERTGGSVSTLTIQRTQQEDSAVYLCASSSRGGQPYFGPGTRLTVL.

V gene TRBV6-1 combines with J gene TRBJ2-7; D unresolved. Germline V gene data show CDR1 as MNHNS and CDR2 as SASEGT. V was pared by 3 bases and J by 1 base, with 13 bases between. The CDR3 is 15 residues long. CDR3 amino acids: CASSDTWTGSYEQYF. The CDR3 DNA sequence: TGTGCCAGCAGTGATACGTGGACCGGTTCCTACGAGCAGTACTTC.

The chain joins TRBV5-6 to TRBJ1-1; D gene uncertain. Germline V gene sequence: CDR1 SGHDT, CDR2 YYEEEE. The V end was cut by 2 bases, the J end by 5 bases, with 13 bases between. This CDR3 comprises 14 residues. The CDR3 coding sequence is TGTGCCAGCAGCTTTTATTCGGGTGTAACTGAAGCTTTCTTT. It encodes CASSFYSGVTEAFF.

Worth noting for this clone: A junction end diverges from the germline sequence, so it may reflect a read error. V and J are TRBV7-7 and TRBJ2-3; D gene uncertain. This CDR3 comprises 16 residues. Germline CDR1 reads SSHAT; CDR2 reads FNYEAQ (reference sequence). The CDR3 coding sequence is TGTGCTAGCAGCTTAGGGCCGGCTCGTAACACAGATACGCAGTATTTT. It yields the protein CASSLGPARNTDTQYF.